Listed below are T cell receptor beta chains from one sample, sequenced in a study of CD8+ T cells in alopecia areata. The method was immunoSEQ multiplex PCR; TCRdb's version includes in-frame clones alone and lacks a portion of them. The data show roughly 35,000 clones, approximately 52% seen once. Sequencing used NKG2D-high CD8+ T cells sorted from blood. These receptors originate from a human donor with alopecia areata. Each CDR3 is given with its conserved first and last residue. The order of the fields is J gene, V gene, clone size, CDR3 length, D gene, CDR3 protein, CDR3 DNA. The D gene is left open where the match is weak. Clone size is given for some rows only: seen once, a few or many times, or a class if the clone is expanded.

>TRBJ2-7|TRBV29-1|few|13|.
CSVAGLRSYEQYF
TGCAGCGTTGCAGGGCTCCGCTCCTACGAGCAGTACTTC
>TRBJ2-2|TRBV5-1|.|15|.
CASSLVYATTGELFF
TGCGCCAGCAGCTTGGTATACGCCACGACCGGGGAGCTGTTTTTT
>TRBJ2-1|TRBV4-3|.|16|TRBD2
CASSQAVSGRAGRQFF
TGCGCCAGCAGCCAAGCTGTTAGCGGGAGGGCGGGGCGACAGTTCTTC
>TRBJ1-2|TRBV19|.|12|.
CAGSITPWGYTF
TGTGCCGGTAGTATAACTCCTTGGGGCTACACCTTC
>TRBJ2-7|TRBV7-9|.|15|TRBD2
CASSRGGGETYEQYF
TGTGCCAGCAGCCGGGGGGGCGGAGAGACCTACGAGCAGTACTTC
>TRBJ2-7|TRBV27|.|14|.
CASSLRLGIYEQYF
TGTGCCAGCAGTTTACGACTAGGCATCTACGAGCAGTACTTC
>TRBJ2-7|TRBV7-9|.|14|.
CASSSEHSSYEQYF
TGTGCCAGCAGCTCCGAACACAGCTCCTACGAGCAGTACTTC
>TRBJ1-1|TRBV30|once|12|.
CAWTPGNTEAFF
TGTGCCTGGACCCCCGGGAACACTGAAGCTTTCTTT
>TRBJ2-7|TRBV7-2|.|14|.
CASSLTGWLDEQYF
TGTGCCAGCAGCTTGACAGGTTGGCTCGACGAGCAGTACTTC
>TRBJ1-6|TRBV19|.|14|.
CASSDLFGYSPLHF
TGTGCCAGCAGCGACCTATTTGGTTATTCACCCCTCCACTTT
>TRBJ1-1|TRBV5-1|.|14|TRBD1
CASSLGQGATEAFF
TGCGCCAGCAGCTTGGGACAGGGAGCCACTGAAGCTTTCTTT
>TRBJ2-1|TRBV29-1|.|18|TRBD2
CSVEAGLAGGTSYNEQFF
TGCAGCGTTGAGGCAGGACTAGCGGGAGGCACTTCCTACAATGAGCAGTTCTTC
>TRBJ2-3|TRBV7-8|.|14|.
CASTSPTGTDTQYF
TGTGCCAGCACCTCACCGACGGGAACAGATACGCAGTATTTT
>TRBJ2-1|TRBV7-6|.|15|TRBD1
CASSTTGGSYNEQFF
TGTGCCAGCAGCACAACAGGGGGCTCCTACAATGAGCAGTTCTTC
>TRBJ2-7|TRBV7-8|few|15|TRBD2
CASSLGLAVTYEQYF
TGTGCCAGCAGCTTGGGACTAGCGGTAACCTACGAGCAGTACTTC
>TRBJ2-7|TRBV4-3|.|15|.
CASSGSWSVSYEQYF
TGCGCCAGCAGCGGAAGTTGGAGTGTCTCCTACGAGCAGTACTTC
>TRBJ2-1|TRBV27|few|15|.
CASSSGIGSYNEQFF
TGTGCCAGCAGTTCTGGGATAGGCTCCTACAATGAGCAGTTCTTC
>TRBJ2-3|TRBV7-6|few|14|.
CASSIGGGTDTQYF
TGTGCCAGCAGTATAGGGGGAGGCACAGATACGCAGTATTTT
>TRBJ2-1|TRBV5-1|few|17|TRBD2
CASSLVLAASGMAVQFF
TGCGCCAGCAGCTTGGTACTAGCGGCGAGCGGGATGGCCGTGCAGTTCTTC
>TRBJ2-7|TRBV30|.|12|TRBD1
CAWNTGVNEQYF
TGTGCCTGGAATACAGGGGTCAACGAGCAGTACTTC